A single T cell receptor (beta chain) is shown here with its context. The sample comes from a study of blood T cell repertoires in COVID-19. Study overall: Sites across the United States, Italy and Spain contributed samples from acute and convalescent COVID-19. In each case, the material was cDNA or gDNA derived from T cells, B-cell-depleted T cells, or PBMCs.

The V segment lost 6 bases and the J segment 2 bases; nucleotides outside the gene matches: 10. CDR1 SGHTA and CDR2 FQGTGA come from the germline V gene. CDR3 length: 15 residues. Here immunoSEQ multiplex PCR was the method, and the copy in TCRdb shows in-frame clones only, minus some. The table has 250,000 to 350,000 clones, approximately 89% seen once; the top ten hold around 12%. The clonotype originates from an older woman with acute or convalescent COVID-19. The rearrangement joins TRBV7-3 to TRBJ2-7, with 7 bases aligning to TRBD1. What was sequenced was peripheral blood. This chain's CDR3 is CASSLYRGPPYEQYF. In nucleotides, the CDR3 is TGTGCCAGCAGTCTCTACAGGGGACCCCCCTACGAGCAGTACTTC.